A selection of T cell receptor beta chains follows, all from one sample in a study of blood T cell repertoires in COVID-19. Method: immunoSEQ multiplex PCR; TCRdb's copy keeps in-frame clones and lacks some. This sample carries 150,000 to 200,000 clones, 90% of them seen once, and the ten largest clones take approximately 0.62%. Sequenced: peripheral blood. All receptors derive from a man aged 45-65 years with acute or convalescent COVID-19. The CDR3 runs from the conserved cysteine through the conserved F or W. Each record gives: clone size, J gene, V gene, D gene, CDR3 protein, CDR3 DNA. The D gene is left open where the match is weak. Some rows have no size entry. The others give once, few or many, or a class for an expanded clone.

>NA|TRBJ2-5|TRBV11-2|NA
CASSLDLSYQETQYF
TGTGCCAGCAGCTTAGATCTCTCGTACCAAGAGACCCAGTACTTC
>NA|TRBJ2-5|TRBV11-1|NA
CASSQKEGARETQYF
TGTGCCAGCAGCCAAAAGGAGGGGGCCCGGGAGACCCAGTACTTC
>NA|TRBJ1-3|TRBV4-3|NA
CASSQDSKGAGNTIYF
TGCGCCAGCAGCCAGGACAGCAAGGGGGCTGGAAACACCATATATTTT
>once|TRBJ2-5|TRBV7-9|TRBD1
CASSLVTGGKETQYF
TGTGCCAGCAGCTTAGTAACAGGGGGCAAAGAGACCCAGTACTTC
>NA|TRBJ1-1|TRBV6-2/TRBV6-3|TRBD1
CASSPGWRDRGLTEAFF
TGTGCCAGCAGCCCCGGGTGGAGGGACAGGGGACTAACTGAAGCTTTCTTT
>NA|TRBJ2-1|TRBV4-2|TRBD1
CASSKTGGGRYEQFF
TGTGCCAGCAGCAAAACAGGGGGCGGTCGCTATGAGCAGTTCTTC
>NA|TRBJ2-2|TRBV5-4|TRBD1
CASSRGTGNTGELFF
TGTGCCAGCAGCCGGGGGACAGGGAACACCGGGGAGCTGTTTTTT
>NA|TRBJ2-5|TRBV6-5|TRBD2
CASSGTSGGGTQYF
TGTGCCAGCAGCGGGACTAGCGGGGGAGGGACCCAGTACTTC
>NA|TRBJ1-6|TRBV28|TRBD1
CASSSRSGTVGRNSPLHF
TGTGCCAGCAGTTCCCGTTCTGGGACAGTAGGGAGAAATTCACCCCTCCACTTT
>NA|TRBJ2-2|TRBV10-3|NA
CAISGGSPYTGELFF
TGTGCCATCAGTGGAGGGTCACCGTACACCGGGGAGCTGTTTTTT
>NA|TRBJ2-7|TRBV7-2|TRBD2
CASSLGTSGRGQYF
TGTGCCAGCAGCTTAGGGACTAGCGGGAGGGGGCAGTACTTC
>NA|TRBJ2-3|TRBV11-2|NA
CASSLTSWHTQYF
TGTGCCAGCAGCTTAACCAGTTGGCATACGCAGTATTTT
>NA|TRBJ2-5|TRBV6-6|TRBD2
CASSPQFHWGGVETQYF
TGTGCCAGCAGTCCACAATTCCATTGGGGAGGGGTAGAGACCCAGTACTTC
>NA|TRBJ2-2|TRBV9|TRBD2
CASSASGSSYTGELFF
TGTGCCAGCAGCGCTAGCGGGAGTTCATACACCGGGGAGCTGTTTTTT
>NA|TRBJ2-3|TRBV1|NA
CTSSRARGSTDTQYF
TGCACCAGCAGCCGGGCGCGGGGTAGCACAGATACGCAGTATTTT
>NA|TRBJ2-7|TRBV27|TRBD1
CASRGQGADEQYF
TGTGCCAGCAGGGGACAGGGGGCCGACGAGCAGTACTTC
>NA|TRBJ1-4|TRBV5-4|NA
CASSLGGFNEKLFF
TGTGCCAGCAGCTTGGGCGGGTTTAATGAAAAACTGTTTTTT
>NA|TRBJ2-4|TRBV4-3|NA
CASSQDLQRDYIQYF
TGCGCCAGCAGCCAAGATCTCCAGAGGGACTACATTCAGTACTTC
>NA|TRBJ2-7|TRBV6-6|NA
CASSPLTEYEQYF
TGTGCCAGCAGCCCCCTCACAGAATACGAGCAGTACTTC
>NA|TRBJ1-5|TRBV19|NA
CASSMQTRSNQPQHF
TGTGCCAGTAGTATGCAGACGAGGAGCAATCAGCCCCAGCATTTT
>once|TRBJ2-2|TRBV6-5|NA
CASCKGTWGGELFF
TGTGCCAGCTGCAAAGGGACTTGGGGAGGGGAGCTGTTTTTT
>NA|TRBJ2-3|TRBV7-2|NA
CASSFGVDFTDTQYF
TGTGCCAGCAGCTTCGGGGTGGATTTCACAGATACGCAGTATTTT
>NA|TRBJ2-1|TRBV7-7|TRBD1
CASSLDRVGEQFF
TGTGCCAGCAGCCTTGACAGGGTCGGTGAGCAGTTCTTC
>NA|TRBJ2-7|TRBV4-2|TRBD1
CASSPVGTGIDEQYF
TGTGCCAGCAGCCCCGTCGGGACAGGGATCGACGAGCAGTACTTC
>NA|TRBJ1-6|TRBV7-9|NA
CASSLSGSSYNSPLHF
TGTGCCAGCAGCTTATCCGGGAGCTCCTATAATTCACCCCTCCACTTT